This T cell receptor (beta chain) comes out of a study of blood T cell repertoires in COVID-19. Overall study: COVID-19 samples from acute and convalescent phases originated in the United States, Italy and Spain.

Per the original data handling: It was from reference gene primer amplification that nucleated cell counts were estimated. Assay used: immunoSEQ multiplex PCR; TCRdb lists only in-frame clones, some missing. That table supplies the V and J calls and clone size; D and trimming were determined from the DNA. Found here are 100,000 or so clones, roughly four fifths of them singletons; the top ten hold about 7%. Trimming took off 4 bases at V and 1 base at J, with 20 bases between the two ends. The V gene's germline CDR1 is SGDLS and CDR2 YYNGEE. The length of the CDR3 is 17 residues. The sequence was collected from a man aged 50 to 60 with active or convalescent COVID-19. This chain joins TRBV9 and TRBJ2-5; D gene uncertain. The material sequenced was peripheral blood. CDR3: CASSPSGNTARQETQYF. The CDR3 bases are TGTGCCAGCAGCCCTAGTGGTAACACCGCACGCCAAGAGACCCAGTACTTC. The entire variable domain, with the rest obtained from reference TRBV9 and TRBJ2-5, is as follows: DSGVTQTPKHLITATGQRVTLRCSPRSGDLSVYWYQQSLDQGLQFLIQYYNGEERAKGNILERFSAQQFPDLHSELNLSSLELGDSALYFCASSPSGNTARQETQYFGPGTRLLVL.